A single sample gave rise to the 25 T cell receptor beta chains below, sequenced in a study of blood T cell repertoires in COVID-19 (dated by TCRdb to 2018 to 2020). The library was made by the immunoSEQ multiplex PCR assay. Entries here come from immuneACCESS through TCRdb and include only in-frame sequences with V and J called. Some clones fail to appear in such tables; in the studies checked, an unresolved V gene covers under half of the shortfall, and the cause of the remainder is unknown. In this sample the table shows approximately 350,000 clones, 80% to 90% of which occur a single time. About 2.9% of the sample comes from the top ten. Sequencing used peripheral blood. The receptors shown here come from a woman aged 25-40 years with COVID-19, enrolled during active disease.

This chain connects TRBV4-3 to TRBJ2-1, with 11 bases identical to TRBD2. The CDR3 has 15 amino acids. The V gene end was trimmed by 5 bases and the J gene end by 3 bases; junction bases not matched to a gene: 3. CDR1 LGHNA and CDR2 YSLEER come from the germline V gene. The CDR3 nucleotides are TGCGCCAGCAGCGTGGGGACTAGCGGCTACAATGAGCAGTTCTTC. This sequence encodes CASSVGTSGYNEQFF.

J is TRBJ1-1 and V is TRBV6-2 or TRBV6-3; unclear D gene. CDR3 length equals 14 residues. Germline CDR1 MNHEY, CDR2 SVGEGT. The ends were cut back, 0 bases at V and 3 bases at J, with 8 bases in the middle. The CDR3 protein is CASSYSIRHTEAFF. The CDR3 bases are TGTGCCAGCAGTTACTCGATCAGGCACACTGAAGCTTTCTTT.

The chain combines TRBV19 with TRBJ1-6; 9 positions agree with TRBD1. After removal of 5 bases from V and 0 bases from J, the junction contained 11 bases not matched to a gene. In germline, CDR1 is LNHDA, CDR2 SQIVND (reference sequence). The CDR3 has 19 residues. Here the CDR3 reads CASSAQGAGRSSYNSPLHF. In DNA, the CDR3 is TGTGCCAGTAGTGCACAGGGGGCGGGAAGGAGCTCCTATAATTCACCCCTCCACTTT.

In nucleotides, the CDR3 is TGTGCCAGCAGCTTAGGAGACAGGGCCACTGAAGCTTTCTTT. This translates into CASSLGDRATEAFF. The rearrangement links TRBV7-9 to TRBJ1-1; TRBD1 aligns across 7 bases. CDR3 length equals 14 residues. The germline CDR1 and CDR2 sequences are SEHNR and FQNEAQ (reference sequence). V lost 1 base and J lost 4; bases outside the gene matches: 3.

This chain uses TRBV4-1 with TRBJ2-3; the match to TRBD1 covers 9 bases. This CDR3 comprises 16 residues. Germline V gives CDR1 MGHRA, CDR2 YSYEKL. Trimming removed 6 bases from V and 3 bases from J; junction bases left unmatched: 10. The CDR3 is CASRLPGQGSTDTQYF. The DNA for the CDR3 is TGCGCCAGCAGACTCCCGGGACAGGGTTCTACAGATACGCAGTATTTT.

This chain joins TRBV28 and TRBJ1-1; 7 nucleotides agree with TRBD1. Germline V lookup: CDR1 MDHEN, CDR2 SYDVKM. J gave up 3 bases and V 5 bases, and 6 bases lay outside the gene matches. The CDR3 sequence is 14 residues long. The CDR3 region is CASSPRTGYTEAFF. In DNA, the CDR3 is TGTGCCAGCAGTCCAAGGACAGGCTACACTGAAGCTTTCTTT.

The V gene is TRBV2, the J gene TRBJ1-2; 7 nucleotides match TRBD1. Germline V gene data show CDR1 as SNHLY and CDR2 as FYNNEI. The CDR3 consists of 14 residues. J lost 7 bases, V lost 6 bases, and 11 bases had no gene match. In nucleotides, the CDR3 is TGTGCCAGCAGCGAAACGGGACAGTCTTTTGGCTACACCTTC. This translates into CASSETGQSFGYTF.

The chain carries TRBV3-1 (or the pseudogene TRBV3-2) and TRBJ2-1; maybe TRBD2 (7 bases). V was cut by 1 base and J by 8 bases, with 15 bases left in between. The CDR3 sequence is 15 residues long. CDR1 and CDR2 from the germline V gene are LGHDT and YNNKEL (reference sequence). CDR3 in amino acids: CASSQAHEGGYEQFF. The CDR3 bases are TGTGCCAGCAGCCAAGCGCATGAGGGGGGGTATGAGCAGTTCTTC.

The chain employs TRBV6-2 or TRBV6-3 and TRBJ2-2; 15 nucleotides match TRBD2. There are 18 residues in the CDR3. Germline V gene data show CDR1 as MNHEY and CDR2 as SVGEGT. V shed 4 bases, J shed 5 bases, and the junction held 8 bases outside the gene matches. CDR3 protein: CASSSMGLAGGQTGELFF. The CDR3, as DNA: TGTGCCAGCAGTTCTATGGGACTAGCGGGAGGTCAGACCGGGGAGCTGTTTTTT.

The chain couples TRBV7-8 to TRBJ2-7; D is possibly TRBD2 (6 bases). The CDR3 length is 15 residues. Germline V CDR1 and CDR2: SGHVS, FQNEAQ. V was clipped by 6 bases and J by 1 base, with 16 bases between them. The DNA for the CDR3 is TGTGCCAGCAGACCTGGCGCGGGGTTTTCCTACGAGCAGTACTTC. Amino acid sequence: CASRPGAGFSYEQYF.

J is TRBJ2-1 and V is TRBV28; TRBD2 matches 14 bases. J was trimmed by 6 bases and V by 4 bases; bases with no gene match: 2. There are 15 residues in the CDR3. Germline-derived CDR1 and CDR2 are MDHEN and SYDVKM. CDR3 region: CASSWTSGGFNEQFF. The CDR3 coding sequence is TGTGCCAGCAGTTGGACTAGCGGGGGGTTCAATGAGCAGTTCTTC.

The chain is built from TRBV6-5 and TRBJ2-7, with 9 bases matching TRBD2. The germline V gene has CDR1 MNHEY and CDR2 SVGAGI. The length of the CDR3 is 14 residues. V was pared by 6 bases and J by 3 bases, with 6 bases of the junction left unmatched. The CDR3 DNA follows: TGTGCCAGCAGGGGAGCGGGGGGCTTCTACGAGCAGTACTTC. Translated, it gives CASRGAGGFYEQYF.

The chain employs TRBV2 and TRBJ1-5; possibly TRBD1 for D (6 bases). The CDR3 loop spans 15 amino acids. Per the germline V gene, CDR1 is SNHLY and CDR2 is FYNNEI. Trimming stripped 7 bases from V and 7 bases from J, with 20 bases between. CDR3 DNA sequence: TGTGCCAGCAAAGTGGAAGGGGGTCGAGGGCAGCCCCAGCATTTT. Amino acid sequence: CASKVEGGRGQPQHF.

J is TRBJ1-1 and V is TRBV6-4; D is perhaps TRBD1 (6 bases). The V end was cut by 4 bases, the J end by 1 base, with 13 bases between. The CDR3 runs 15 residues. Germline V gene sequence: CDR1 MRHNA, CDR2 SNTAGT. CDR3 DNA sequence: TGTGCCAGCAGTGTTTACAGGGAATCGAACACTGAAGCTTTCTTT. It translates to CASSVYRESNTEAFF.

V usage is TRBV2 and J usage is TRBJ2-7; D is perhaps TRBD1 (7 bases). This CDR3 is built from 15 residues. V dropped 0 bases and J dropped 4 bases, with 13 bases sitting between them. Germline V CDR1 and CDR2: SNHLY, FYNNEI. CDR3 residues: CASSEATRTGYEQYF. The CDR3 bases are TGTGCCAGCAGTGAAGCGACTAGGACAGGTTACGAGCAGTACTTC. Variable domain in full (rest from reference TRBV2 and TRBJ2-7): EPEVTQTPSHQVTQMGQEVILRCVPISNHLYFYWYRQILGQKVEFLVSFYNNEISEKSEIFDDQFSVERPDGSNFTLKIRSTKLEDSAMYFCASSEATRTGYEQYFGPGTRLTVT.

The chain couples TRBV6-5 to TRBJ1-5; 8 positions agree with TRBD1. The CDR3 length is 14 residues. Trimming at V came to 6 bases and at J to 2 bases, leaving 3 bases not matched to a gene. CDR1 is MNHEY and CDR2 is SVGAGI in the germline V gene. The CDR3 protein is CASSRTGRNQPQHF. The CDR3 coding sequence is TGTGCCAGCAGCCGGACAGGGCGCAATCAGCCCCAGCATTTT.

The CDR3 DNA is TGTGCCAGCAGCCCCCGGGAGGGGGGAAGTGTTGGCTACACCTTC. This gives the protein CASSPREGGSVGYTF. V gene TRBV11-3 combines with J gene TRBJ1-2, with a tentative D call TRBD1 (6 bases). Per the germline V gene, CDR1 is SGHNT and CDR2 is YENEEA. This CDR3 comprises 15 residues. V shed 5 bases and J shed 7 bases, with 20 bases lying between them.

The rearrangement uses TRBV7-2 and TRBJ2-1, with 8 bases aligning to TRBD1. V gave up 4 bases and J gave up 6 bases; unmatched junction bases: 8. This CDR3 spans 15 amino acids. Germline CDR1 reads SGHTA; CDR2 reads FQGNSA. The CDR3 sequence is CASSSGQAGSNEQFF. DNA of the CDR3: TGTGCCAGCAGCTCGGGACAGGCGGGAAGCAATGAGCAGTTCTTC.

The chain links TRBV7-2 to TRBJ2-1; 9 bases match TRBD1. This CDR3 is 15 amino acids long. The germline gives CDR1 SGHTA, CDR2 FQGNSA. Trimming at V came to 3 bases and at J to 8 bases, leaving 8 bases not matched to a gene. CDR3 DNA: TGTGCCAGCAGCTTGGGGGGACAGGGTAGGGATGAGCAGTTCTTC. It yields the protein CASSLGGQGRDEQFF.

This rearrangement joins TRBV3-1 (or the pseudogene TRBV3-2) to TRBJ2-1; 9 nucleotides align to TRBD1. This CDR3 spans 17 amino acids. The junction had 13 bases not matched to a gene; V was cut back by 3 bases and J by 7 bases. Germline CDR1 LGHDT, CDR2 YNNKEL (reference sequence). The CDR3: CASSQMPYSGTGNEQFF. The CDR3 DNA reads as TGTGCCAGCAGCCAGATGCCCTACTCCGGGACAGGGAATGAGCAGTTCTTC.

The chain combines TRBV7-9 with TRBJ1-2, with 7 bases identical to TRBD1. This CDR3 comprises 16 residues. CDR1 SEHNR and CDR2 FQNEAQ come from the germline V gene (reference sequence). The junction had 13 bases not matched to a gene; V was cut back by 5 bases and J by 4 bases. In nucleotides, the CDR3 is TGTGCCAGCAGCCGGGAGTCTACAGGGGAACGCTATGGCTACACCTTC. Residues: CASSRESTGERYGYTF.

V gene TRBV5-4 combines with J gene TRBJ1-1; 8 nucleotides match TRBD1. V dropped 0 bases and J dropped 4; count of bases not matched to a gene: 2. The CDR3 sequence is 14 residues long. Germline values: CDR1 SGHNT, CDR2 YYREEE (reference sequence). This chain's CDR3 is CASSLGRGLTEAFF. CDR3 bases: TGTGCCAGCAGCTTGGGCAGGGGGCTCACTGAAGCTTTCTTT.

The chain combines TRBV4-3 with TRBJ2-5; D possibly corresponds to TRBD1 (6 bases). Per the germline V gene, CDR1 is LGHNA and CDR2 is YSLEER. V gave up 0 bases and J gave up 2 bases, with 16 bases separating them. CDR3 length: 17 residues. CDR3 residues: CASSQEMRGMGQETQYF. CDR3 coding DNA: TGCGCCAGCAGCCAAGAGATGAGGGGGATGGGGCAAGAGACCCAGTACTTC.

The V gene is TRBV27, the J gene TRBJ2-7; 9 bases agree with TRBD1. The CDR3 covers 16 residues. Germline assignment: CDR1 MNHEY and CDR2 SMNVEV (reference sequence). J gave up 5 bases and V 4 bases, and 12 bases lay outside the gene matches. CDR3 DNA sequence: TGTGCCAGCAGTTCTCCCGCGAGGGACAGGGAGAACGAGCAGTACTTC. It translates to CASSSPARDRENEQYF.

This clone was observed a single time. The rearrangement joins TRBV3-1 (or the pseudogene TRBV3-2) to TRBJ1-6; tentatively, D is TRBD1 (6 bases). The ends were cut back, 4 bases at V and 7 bases at J, with 14 bases in the middle. This CDR3 is 15 amino acids long. Germline V gene lookup returns CDR1 LGHDT and CDR2 YNNKEL (reference sequence). The CDR3 nucleotides are TGTGCCAGCAGCCTGGGACCTGGGGGCAATTCACCCCTCCACTTT. Protein sequence: CASSLGPGGNSPLHF.